These 8 T cell receptor beta chains came from one sample sequenced in a study of cytomegalovirus exposure and HLA in healthy donors. Sequenced by immunoSEQ multiplex PCR; TCRdb stores in-frame clones only, minus some. The repertoire has approximately 190,000 clones, around 84% of them found once; the top ten carry over 10%. Sequencing was done on a sample of PBMCs. The receptors derive from a woman aged 30 to 39 in good health and CMV-seropositive.

The V and J genes are TRBV9 and TRBJ1-5; D is ambiguous. From germline, CDR1 is SGDLS and CDR2 YYNGEE. The CDR3 runs 14 residues. Deletions cut 3 bases from V and 0 bases from J, with 7 bases between. The CDR3 DNA reads as TGTGCCAGCAGCGAATCAGGTAGCAATCAGCCCCAGCATTTT. Residues: CASSESGSNQPQHF.

CDR3: CASSLWGAASEKLFF. CDR3 nucleotide sequence: TGTGCCAGCAGTTTATGGGGGGCCGCTTCTGAAAAACTGTTTTTT. The rearrangement links TRBV28 to TRBJ1-4; D may be TRBD1 (6 bases). CDR1 is MDHEN, CDR2 SYDVKM, per germline. The V end lost 0 bases, the J end lost 7 bases, and 12 bases lay between the germline ends. The CDR3 covers 15 residues.

In its sample, this clone was seen many times. This chain joins TRBV9 and TRBJ2-2, with 10 bases that match TRBD1. Germline V gene data show CDR1 as SGDLS and CDR2 as YYNGEE. The CDR3 runs to 16 residues. V was pared by 2 bases and J by 5 bases, with 6 bases of the junction left unmatched. DNA of the CDR3: TGTGCCAGCAGCGTGGGGGGACAGGGGAGGACCGGGGAGCTGTTTTTT. Translating gives CASSVGGQGRTGELFF.

J is TRBJ2-1 and V is TRBV27, with 13 bases lining up with TRBD2. V dropped 5 bases and J dropped 0; count of bases not matched to a gene: 4. The CDR3 is 17 amino acids. Germline CDR1 is MNHEY and CDR2 is SMNVEV (reference sequence). The CDR3 reads CASSQRTSGSSYNEQFF. As DNA, the CDR3 is TGTGCCAGCAGTCAAAGGACTAGCGGGAGCTCCTACAATGAGCAGTTCTTC.

The chain is built from TRBV4-2 and TRBJ2-1; D is perhaps TRBD2 (7 bases). V shed 1 base and J shed 7 bases, with 26 bases lying between them. Germline lookup yields CDR1 LGHNA and CDR2 YNFKEQ. The CDR3 has 19 amino acids. As DNA, the CDR3 is TGTGCCAGCAGCCAAGGCGGCGGGGCCGGGGGGCTTAGTGGAAATGAGCAGTTCTTC. Translated, it gives CASSQGGGAGGLSGNEQFF.

This clone was observed a single time. The J gene is TRBJ1-5, the V gene TRBV25-1, with 9 bases that match TRBD1. V shed 4 bases and J 7 bases; nucleotides not matched to a gene: 5. Germline assignment: CDR1 MGHDK and CDR2 SYGVNS. The CDR3 is 14 residues long. The CDR3 protein is CASSATGGLQPQHF. CDR3 bases: TGTGCCAGCAGTGCGACAGGGGGGTTGCAGCCCCAGCATTTT.

The chain couples TRBV18 to TRBJ2-1, with 9 bases identical to TRBD1. Germline CDR1 and CDR2: KGHSH and LQKENI. The length of the CDR3 is 16 residues. Trimming cost V 5 bases and J 1 base; bases outside gene matches: 6. In nucleotides, the CDR3 is TGTGCCAGCTCAAAACAGGGGGCGGCTTCCTACAATGAGCAGTTCTTC. Translation: CASSKQGAASYNEQFF.

V gene TRBV5-1 combines with J gene TRBJ2-1; 9 bases align to TRBD1. The germline V gene has CDR1 SGHRS and CDR2 YFSETQ. With 0 bases clipped from V and 7 bases from J, the junction kept 8 bases outside the gene matches. CDR3 length: 16 residues. The CDR3 region is CASSLAPGQGSNEQFF. In DNA, the CDR3 is TGCGCCAGCAGCTTGGCCCCGGGACAGGGTAGTAATGAGCAGTTCTTC.